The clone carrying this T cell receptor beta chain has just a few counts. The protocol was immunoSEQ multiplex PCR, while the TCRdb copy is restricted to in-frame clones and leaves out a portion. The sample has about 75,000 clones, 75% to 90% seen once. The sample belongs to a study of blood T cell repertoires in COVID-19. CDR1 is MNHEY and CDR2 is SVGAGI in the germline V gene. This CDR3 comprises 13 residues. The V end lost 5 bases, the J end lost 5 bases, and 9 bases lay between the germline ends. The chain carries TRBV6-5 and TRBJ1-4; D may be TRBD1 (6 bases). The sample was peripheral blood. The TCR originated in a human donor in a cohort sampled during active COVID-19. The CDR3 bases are TGTGCCAGCAGTCGGACAGAAAATGAAAAACTGTTTTTT. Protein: CASSRTENEKLFF.